Listed here are 30 T cell receptor beta chains from one sample, sequenced in a study of response to subunit inactivated influenza vaccine (dated by TCRdb to about 2018). Receptor amplification or capture employed RT-PCR. The sequencer listed for this sample is Illumina HiSeq 2500. The public sequencing data were trimmed at Q25 with fastp and processed into clonotypes with MiXCR by TCRdb, which kept only in-frame beta chains. Duplicate CDR3 protein sequences are folded into a single record with the most common DNA and genes. Present in this sample are 710,000 or so distinct CDR3 sequences, around a sixth of which were seen just once. The ten largest clonotypes hold under 14% of the sample. The sample in question was PBMCs from blood, obtained about 11 days after vaccination. The source is a man aged 45-60 years who received an inactivated influenza vaccine. Donor details come from another sample of the same person, matched by shared clones.

The chain is built from TRBV20-1 and TRBJ1-4; 9 nucleotides agree with TRBD1. Losses at the gene ends were 6 bases for V and 7 bases for J; bases not matched to a gene: 6. This CDR3 is built from 13 residues. Germline V gene data show CDR1 as DFQATT and CDR2 as SNEGSKA (reference sequence). The CDR3 here is CSAPQGAVEKLFF. CDR3 sequence (DNA): TGCAGTGCGCCACAGGGGGCCGTTGAAAAACTGTTTTTT.

This clonotype was found a few times. The chain joins TRBV9 to TRBJ2-3, with TRBD2 identical over 7 bases. This CDR3 comprises 15 residues. V lost 0 bases to trimming and J lost 8 bases; unmatched junction nucleotides: 9. Germline loops: CDR1 SGDLS, CDR2 YYNGEE. The CDR3 reads CASSVGGWASGTQYF. The CDR3 bases are TGTGCCAGCAGCGTAGGGGGATGGGCTAGCGGTACGCAGTATTTT.

The chain carries TRBV5-1 and TRBJ2-3; no clear D. Germline V CDR1 and CDR2: SGHRS, YFSETQ. The CDR3 sequence is 15 residues long. V was shortened by 4 bases and J by 2 bases, with 14 bases between the two germline ends. CDR3 protein: CASSTTRATTDTQYF. CDR3 coding DNA: TGCGCCAGCAGCACCACCCGGGCAACCACAGATACGCAGTATTTT.

This clonotype was seen repeatedly, ten times or more. V gene TRBV20-1 combines with J gene TRBJ2-3; 12 nucleotides agree with TRBD2. This CDR3 is 13 amino acids long. In germline, CDR1 is DFQATT, CDR2 SNEGSKA (reference sequence). V shed 7 bases and J 7 bases; nucleotides not matched to a gene: 6. The CDR3 here is CSVPTSGSYTQYF. CDR3 nucleotide sequence: TGCAGTGTCCCGACTAGCGGGAGCTATACGCAGTATTTT.

This clonotype was detected a few times. This chain joins TRBV5-6 and TRBJ2-1; 9 bases fit TRBD1. J lost 6 bases, V lost 0 bases, and 10 bases had no gene match. The CDR3 spans 17 residues. In germline, CDR1 is SGHDT, CDR2 YYEEEE. As DNA, the CDR3 is TGTGCCAGCAGCTTGGCACAGGGGGCGCATTCCGGCAATGAGCAGTTCTTC. This translates into CASSLAQGAHSGNEQFF.

This clonotype was seen more than once but under ten times. The chain carries TRBV29-1 and TRBJ2-1; 9 bases match TRBD2. This CDR3 comprises 17 residues. Per the germline V gene, CDR1 is SQVTM and CDR2 is ANQGSEA. V gave up 6 bases and J gave up 3 bases; unmatched junction bases: 15. The CDR3 DNA is TGCAGCGTCCCCAAGGGGACACTACTAGCGGGCTACAATGAGCAGTTCTTC. It encodes CSVPKGTLLAGYNEQFF.

This clonotype was found a few times. The J gene is TRBJ2-3, the V gene TRBV21-1; TRBD1, the table's D call, was not compared with the DNA. TRBV21-1 represents a pseudogene. The CDR3 is 18 amino acids. The CDR3 here is CASTKMFLRGLDTDTQYF. As DNA, the CDR3 is TGTGCCAGCACCAAGATGTTCCTCCGGGGGCTTGACACAGATACGCAGTATTTT.

The gene calls are TRBV10-3 and TRBJ2-2, with D perhaps matching TRBD2 (6 bases). The V gene's germline CDR1 is ENHRY and CDR2 SYGVKD. This CDR3 is 15 amino acids long. The ends were cut back, 11 bases at V and 0 bases at J, with 16 bases in the middle. CDR3 amino acids: CASGGDGANTGELFF. The CDR3 nucleotides are TGTGCCTCCGGAGGGGACGGGGCGAACACCGGGGAGCTGTTTTTT.

The CDR3 coding sequence is TGCAGCGTTGATCTAGCGGGGTCCTACGAGCAGTACTTC. This encodes CSVDLAGSYEQYF. V usage is TRBV29-1 and J usage is TRBJ2-7, with 9 bases that match TRBD2. Trimming at V came to 3 bases and at J to 1 base, leaving 1 base not matched to a gene. Germline assignment: CDR1 SQVTM and CDR2 ANQGSEA. The CDR3 has 13 amino acids.

This clonotype was seen a handful of times. This chain uses TRBV3-1 with TRBJ2-7, with D possibly matching TRBD2 (6 bases). In germline, CDR1 is LGHDT, CDR2 YNNKEL (reference sequence). V gave up 4 bases and J gave up 1 base, with 11 bases separating them. This CDR3 is built from 14 residues. The CDR3, as DNA: TGTGCCAGCAGCCCGGGGGACTTTTCCTACGAGCAGTACTTC. It encodes CASSPGDFSYEQYF.

This clonotype was seen repeatedly, ten times or more. This chain uses TRBV5-1 with TRBJ2-7; a weak D match, TRBD2 (5 bases). The CDR3 is 13 residues long. V lost 2 bases and J 3 bases, leaving 9 bases between the germline ends. CDR1 is SGHRS and CDR2 is YFSETQ in the germline V gene. Here the CDR3 reads CASSFSSGYEQYF. In DNA, the CDR3 is TGCGCCAGCAGCTTTTCCAGCGGCTACGAGCAGTACTTC.

This clonotype was seen only a few times. The chain joins TRBV12-3 or TRBV12-4 to TRBJ2-2; the D is unclear. V lost 3 bases and J 0 bases, leaving 11 bases between the germline ends. The CDR3 is 16 residues long. CDR3: CASSFGLTANTGELFF. The DNA of the CDR3 is TGTGCCAGCAGTTTCGGCCTAACAGCGAACACCGGGGAGCTGTTTTTT.

This sequence joins TRBV29-1 and TRBJ1-1, with D perhaps TRBD1 (5 bases). CDR3 size: 13 residues. The ends were cut back, 4 bases at V and 3 bases at J, with 12 bases in the middle. Looked up from germline, CDR1 is SQVTM and CDR2 is ANQGSEA. For the CDR3, the DNA is TGCAGCGTTGTACGGGGCGGGTACACTGAAGCTTTCTTT. This translates into CSVVRGGYTEAFF.

This clonotype has just a few counts. The chain has TRBV5-1 and TRBJ2-3; 9 bases map to TRBD2. The CDR3 consists of 17 residues. V was pared by 1 base and J by 0 bases, with 6 bases of the junction left unmatched. Germline V gene data show CDR1 as SGHRS and CDR2 as YFSETQ. DNA of the CDR3: TGCGCCAGCAGCTTGCTGAATAGCGGGAGAAGCACAGATACGCAGTATTTT. It encodes CASSLLNSGRSTDTQYF.

This clonotype occurred many times. This chain links TRBV12-3 or TRBV12-4 with TRBJ2-7; 12 bases agree with TRBD2. CDR3 length: 15 amino acids. Trimming at V came to 5 bases and at J to 4 bases, leaving 6 bases not matched to a gene. The CDR3 region is CASSLRTSGIYEQYF. For the CDR3, the DNA is TGTGCCAGCAGTCTACGGACTAGCGGGATTTACGAGCAGTACTTC.

This clonotype was detected only a few times. The rearrangement uses TRBV5-1 and TRBJ2-7; D is unclear. Germline loops: CDR1 SGHRS, CDR2 YFSETQ. Trimming pared 4 bases from V and 2 bases from J, leaving 13 bases between. This CDR3 comprises 14 residues. As DNA, the CDR3 is TGCGCCAGCAGCGAAAGGACGGAGACCTACGAGCAGTACTTC. The encoded protein is CASSERTETYEQYF.

As DNA, the CDR3 is TGTGCCAGCAGTTGGACAGACCCACCCCTCCACTTT. It is translated as CASSWTDPPLHF. This rearrangement joins TRBV28 to TRBJ1-6; D perhaps matches TRBD1 (6 bases). V was clipped by 4 bases and J by 11 bases, with 9 bases between them. From germline, CDR1 is MDHEN and CDR2 SYDVKM. The CDR3 totals 12 residues.

This clonotype was counted a few times. This chain uses TRBV20-1 with TRBJ1-2, with 9 bases that match TRBD1. The CDR3 contains 12 residues. Germline assignment: CDR1 DFQATT and CDR2 SNEGSKA (reference sequence). Trimming at V came to 5 bases and at J to 9 bases, leaving 7 bases not matched to a gene. The CDR3 loop is CSALGQGHRYTF. The CDR3, as DNA: TGCAGTGCTTTGGGACAGGGCCATCGCTACACCTTC.

The sample holds a few counts of this clonotype. The V gene is TRBV7-9, the J gene TRBJ2-4; 7 bases map to TRBD1. V was pared by 1 base and J by 1 base, with 4 bases of the junction left unmatched. This CDR3 is 16 amino acids long. Germline values: CDR1 SEHNR, CDR2 FQNEAQ (reference sequence). The chain's CDR3 is CASSLDRGGAKNIQYF. CDR3 nucleotide sequence: TGTGCCAGCAGCTTAGACAGAGGGGGCGCCAAAAACATTCAGTACTTC.

The genes are TRBV24-1 and TRBJ2-1; 8 bases align to TRBD2. V dropped 6 bases and J dropped 8; count of bases not matched to a gene: 14. Per germline, CDR1 KGHDR and CDR2 SFDVKD. The CDR3 spans 16 residues. CDR3 in DNA: TGTGCCACCAGTAGCCGCCGTGGGACTAGAAGGGATGAGCAGTTCTTC. Translating it yields CATSSRRGTRRDEQFF.

The rearrangement links TRBV12-3 or TRBV12-4 to TRBJ2-7; 16 bases match TRBD2. Losses at the gene ends were 8 bases for V and 3 bases for J; bases not matched to a gene: 4. This CDR3 has 15 residues. CDR3 amino acids: CASGTSGRGDYEQYF. The CDR3 coding sequence is TGTGCCAGCGGGACTAGCGGGAGGGGCGACTACGAGCAGTACTTC.

The chain has TRBV24-1 and TRBJ1-2; D is unresolved. This CDR3 spans 13 amino acids. V shed 6 bases and J shed 4 bases, with 11 bases lying between them. CDR1 KGHDR and CDR2 SFDVKD come from the germline V gene. This CDR3 reads CATSLEVGYGYTF. CDR3 DNA sequence: TGTGCCACCAGTCTCGAGGTCGGCTATGGCTACACCTTC.

V gene TRBV30 combines with J gene TRBJ2-1, with unresolved D. V lost 0 bases, J lost 2 bases, and 11 bases lay in between. The CDR3 length is 15 residues. Germline V gene data show CDR1 as GTSNPN and CDR2 as SVGIG (reference sequence). CDR3 coding DNA: TGTGCCTGGAGTGTACTGTGGGTCACCTACAATGAGCAGTTCTTC. This encodes CAWSVLWVTYNEQFF.

This clonotype was counted many times. The rearrangement links TRBV12-3 or TRBV12-4 to TRBJ1-5, with D unclear. V lost 6 bases to trimming and J lost 6 bases, with 12 bases between them. The length of the CDR3 is 13 residues. CDR3 in DNA: TGTGCCAGCAGCCGACTCGACCGTCAGCCCCAGCATTTT. Residues: CASSRLDRQPQHF.

The chain couples TRBV5-1 to TRBJ2-7; 8 bases line up with TRBD1. CDR3 length equals 16 residues. The ends lost 0 bases at V and 0 bases at J; junction bases unmatched: 5. The germline V gene has CDR1 SGHRS and CDR2 YFSETQ. As DNA, the CDR3 is TGCGCCAGCAGCTTGGCAGGGGGCGCTCTCTCCTACGAGCAGTACTTC. Its protein is CASSLAGGALSYEQYF.

There are a few counts of this clonotype. V and J are TRBV11-2 and TRBJ2-1; tentatively, D is TRBD2 (5 bases). Between the trimmed V and J ends, which lost 5 bases and 6 bases, there was a span of 11 bases. The CDR3 has 13 residues. In germline, CDR1 is SGHAT, CDR2 FQNNGV. Written as DNA, the CDR3 is TGTGCCAGCAGCCGAGGGTACCGCAATGAGCAGTTCTTC. Translated, it gives CASSRGYRNEQFF. The whole variable domain, remainder taken from reference TRBV11-2 and TRBJ2-1, is EAGVAQSPRYKIIEKRQSVAFWCNPISGHATLYWYQQILGQGPKLLIQFQNNGVVDDSQLPKDRFSAERLKGVDSTLKIQPAKLEDSAVYLCASSRGYRNEQFFGPGTRLTVL.

The rearrangement links TRBV2 to TRBJ1-5, with D hard to call. Trimming removed 6 bases from V and 0 bases from J, with 15 bases in between. The CDR3 runs to 16 residues. The germline V gene has CDR1 SNHLY and CDR2 FYNNEI. The CDR3: CASRVRSEYSNQPQHF. The CDR3 bases are TGTGCCAGCAGGGTTCGGTCAGAGTATAGCAATCAGCCCCAGCATTTT. Together with reference TRBV2 and TRBJ1-5, the CDR3 gives the full variable domain: EPEVTQTPSHQVTQMGQEVILRCVPISNHLYFYWYRQILGQKVEFLVSFYNNEISEKSEIFDDQFSVERPDGSNFTLKIRSTKLEDSAMYFCASRVRSEYSNQPQHFGDGTRLSIL.

As to this clonotype: Its ends do not fully match the called genes, so a read error is possible. The rearrangement links TRBV4-3 to TRBJ2-3, with D maybe TRBD2 (5 bases). The CDR3 is made up of 14 amino acids. The germline V gene has CDR1 LGHNA and CDR2 YSLEER. CDR3 nucleotide sequence: TGCGCCAGCAGCCAAGACCCTAGCATAGATACGCAGTATTTT. Its translation: CASSQDPSIDTQYF.

This clonotype came up many times. This rearrangement joins TRBV12-3 or TRBV12-4 to TRBJ2-1, with TRBD2 identical over 13 bases. V was clipped by 1 base and J by 7 bases; unmatched bases: 1. CDR3 length: 15 amino acids. CDR3 residues: CASSLGLAGGNEQFF. In nucleotides, the CDR3 is TGTGCCAGCAGTTTAGGACTAGCGGGGGGAAATGAGCAGTTCTTC.

This clonotype was counted a single time. The chain employs TRBV20-1 and TRBJ1-5, with D possibly TRBD1 on 6 matching bases. Trimming cost V 6 bases and J 7 bases, with 16 bases left between them. Germline assignment: CDR1 DFQATT and CDR2 SNEGSKA (reference sequence). The CDR3 totals 13 residues. The CDR3 region is CSAGGGAEQPQHF. Here the CDR3 DNA reads TGCAGTGCCGGGGGGGGCGCGGAGCAGCCCCAGCATTTT.